Each of the 5 T cell receptor beta chains below was sequenced from the same sample in a study of blood T cell repertoires in COVID-19. Assay used: immunoSEQ multiplex PCR; TCRdb lists only in-frame clones, some missing. The sample has over 50,000 clones, around 90% seen once. The source material was peripheral blood. These receptors all come from a man aged 45-60 years with active COVID-19.

This chain connects TRBV4-2 to TRBJ2-7, with no clear D. CDR3 size: 15 residues. Germline V gene lookup returns CDR1 LGHNA and CDR2 YNFKEQ. Trimming cost V 1 base and J 6 bases, with 16 bases left between them. CDR3 loop: CASSQVMARKGEQYF. CDR3 bases: TGTGCCAGCAGCCAAGTTATGGCTAGGAAAGGCGAGCAGTACTTC.

The count of this clone is one. The chain has TRBV6-5 and TRBJ2-3, with 7 bases matching TRBD2. Germline CDR1 MNHEY, CDR2 SVGAGI. Trimming at V came to 10 bases and at J to 1 base, leaving 8 bases not matched to a gene. The CDR3 has 14 amino acids. The DNA for the CDR3 is TGTGCCACAAAAGCTAGCGGTGGCACAGATACGCAGTATTTT. Translation gives CATKASGGTDTQYF.

The rearrangement joins TRBV4-2 to TRBJ1-2, with D tentatively TRBD1 (6 bases). CDR1 and CDR2 from the germline V gene are LGHNA and YNFKEQ. Trimming pared 0 bases from V and 7 bases from J, leaving 21 bases between. CDR3 length: 17 residues. The CDR3 DNA reads as TGTGCCAGCAGCCAAGATATGTATCAGGGGATCATCACTGGCTACACCTTC. This codes for CASSQDMYQGIITGYTF.

The genes are TRBV7-8 and TRBJ2-2, with a weak D call TRBD1 (6 bases). Germline CDR1 SGHVS, CDR2 FQNEAQ. This CDR3 comprises 16 residues. V dropped 9 bases and J dropped 0 bases, with 17 bases sitting between them. The CDR3 loop is CASPRTEGTNTGELFF. The CDR3 DNA reads TGTGCCAGTCCCCGGACAGAAGGCACGAACACCGGGGAGCTGTTTTTT.

The CDR3 sequence: CASSLTGSSYEQYF. Written as DNA, the CDR3 is TGTGCCAGCAGCCTGACAGGGAGCTCCTACGAGCAGTACTTC. V gene TRBV11-2 combines with J gene TRBJ2-7, with 7 bases that match TRBD1. Trimming cost V 5 bases and J 0 bases; bases outside gene matches: 4. The CDR3 is 14 amino acids. The germline gives CDR1 SGHAT, CDR2 FQNNGV.